These 6 T cell receptor beta chains were sequenced from one sample in a study of cytomegalovirus exposure and HLA in healthy donors. With 60 Vbeta and 13 Jbeta primers, the PCR was carried out. The method was immunoSEQ multiplex PCR; TCRdb's version includes in-frame clones alone and lacks a portion of them. The top ten clones hold over 1.1% of a sample with hundreds of thousands of clones, roughly 80% of them seen once. Sequencing was performed on PBMCs. The receptors were sampled from a girl aged 5-17 years in good health and CMV-seronegative.

The chain combines TRBV18 with TRBJ1-3; weak D call: TRBD1 (6 bases). The CDR3 totals 13 residues. Germline CDR1 is KGHSH and CDR2 is LQKENI. Trimming removed 3 bases from V and 4 bases from J, with 7 bases in between. The CDR3 sequence: CASSPGQGNTIYF. Written as DNA, the CDR3 is TGTGCCAGCTCACCCGGACAGGGAAACACCATATATTTT. The full variable domain, with the rest looked up from reference TRBV18 and TRBJ1-3, is NAGVMQNPRHLVRRRGQEARLRCSPMKGHSHVYWYRQLPEEGLKFMVYLQKENIIDESGMPKERFSAEFPKEGPSILRIQQVVRGDSAAYFCASSPGQGNTIYFGEGSWLTVV.

This clone was seen a single time. The CDR3 sequence is CASSTTLAGVPLKSKNIQYF. CDR3 coding DNA: TGTGCCAGCAGTACCACACTAGCGGGAGTCCCCCTTAAATCCAAAAACATTCAGTACTTC. V usage is TRBV2 and J usage is TRBJ2-4; 11 bases line up with TRBD2. CDR1 is SNHLY, CDR2 FYNNEI, per germline. The CDR3 sequence is 20 residues long. The junction had 17 bases not matched to a gene; V was cut back by 5 bases and J by 2 bases. The whole variable domain, remainder taken from reference TRBV2 and TRBJ2-4, is EPEVTQTPSHQVTQMGQEVILRCVPISNHLYFYWYRQILGQKVEFLVSFYNNEISEKSEIFDDQFSVERPDGSNFTLKIRSTKLEDSAMYFCASSTTLAGVPLKSKNIQYFGAGTRLSVL.

V usage is TRBV7-3 and J usage is TRBJ2-7, with 8 bases aligning to TRBD1. The trim removed 5 bases at V and 5 bases at J, leaving 5 bases unmatched. The CDR3 has 13 residues. Germline V gene sequence: CDR1 SGHTA, CDR2 FQGTGA. The CDR3 loop is CASSPRQGNEQYF. For the CDR3, the DNA is TGTGCCAGCAGCCCAAGACAGGGGAACGAGCAGTACTTC.

The V and J genes are TRBV4-2 and TRBJ2-1, with D possibly matching TRBD2 (6 bases). This CDR3 comprises 14 residues. CDR1 and CDR2 (germline): LGHNA, YNFKEQ. V gave up 2 bases and J gave up 12 bases, with 17 bases separating them. CDR3 residues: CASSQKTGTLGQFF. The CDR3 DNA reads as TGTGCCAGCAGCCAAAAAACTGGGACTTTAGGGCAGTTCTTC.

In the case of this clone: At the DNA level, this CDR3 is encoded by other sequences in the same sample as well. The chain employs TRBV5-4 and TRBJ2-3, with D possibly TRBD2 on 5 matching bases. The CDR3 sequence is 14 residues long. Deletions cut 2 bases from V and 2 bases from J, with 9 bases between. CDR1 is SGHNT and CDR2 is YYREEE in the germline V gene (reference sequence). CDR3 in DNA: TGTGCCAGCAGCTTAGGCGGGTACACAGATACGCAGTATTTT. This gives the protein CASSLGGYTDTQYF.

The chain combines TRBV18 with TRBJ1-5; TRBD1 agrees at 8 bases. Germline V gene sequence: CDR1 KGHSH, CDR2 LQKENI. The CDR3 totals 16 residues. The trim removed 2 bases at V and 2 bases at J, leaving 5 bases unmatched. The CDR3 DNA reads as TGTGCCAGCTCACCATACAGGGGGGCCGGCAATCAGCCCCAGCATTTT. Encoded protein: CASSPYRGAGNQPQHF. The complete variable domain, with remaining parts taken from reference TRBV18 and TRBJ1-5, reads NAGVMQNPRHLVRRRGQEARLRCSPMKGHSHVYWYRQLPEEGLKFMVYLQKENIIDESGMPKERFSAEFPKEGPSILRIQQVVRGDSAAYFCASSPYRGAGNQPQHFGDGTRLSIL.